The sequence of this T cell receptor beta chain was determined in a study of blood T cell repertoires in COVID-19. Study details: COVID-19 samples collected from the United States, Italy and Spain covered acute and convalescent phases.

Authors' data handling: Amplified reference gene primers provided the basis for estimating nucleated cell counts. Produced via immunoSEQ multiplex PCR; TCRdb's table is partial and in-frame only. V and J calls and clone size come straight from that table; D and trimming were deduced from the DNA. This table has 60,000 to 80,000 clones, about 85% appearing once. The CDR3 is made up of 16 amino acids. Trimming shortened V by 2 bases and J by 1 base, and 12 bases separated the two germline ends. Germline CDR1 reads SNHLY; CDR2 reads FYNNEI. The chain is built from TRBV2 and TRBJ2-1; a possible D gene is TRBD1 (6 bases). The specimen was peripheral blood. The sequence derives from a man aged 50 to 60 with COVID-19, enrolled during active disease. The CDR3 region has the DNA TGTGCCAGCAGTGAATATCAGGGGCCATCCTACAATGAGCAGTTCTTC. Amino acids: CASSEYQGPSYNEQFF.